A selection of T cell receptor beta chains follows, all from one sample in a study of T cells in Graves' hyperthyroidism and ophthalmopathy. TCRdb passed the multiplex PCR reads through MiXCR, listing each CDR3 protein once. The sample records 700,000 to 850,000 distinct CDR3 sequences, under 45% being singletons. The sample comprised blood. The receptors come from a woman in her thirties or forties with Graves' hyperthyroidism. CDR3s include the opening cysteine and the closing phenylalanine or tryptophan. D genes are given only for firm matches. A clone size is listed for some rows: how often the clone was seen (once, few, many), or a class if it is expanded.

V gene	J gene	clone size	D gene	CDR3 DNA	CDR3 protein
TRBV11-2	TRBJ1-6	.	.	TGTGCCAGCAGTTTAGCCCGGCAGGGGAAGATGAATTCACCCCTCCACTTT	CASSLARQGKMNSPLHF
TRBV6-6	TRBJ1-5	few	.	TGTGCCAGCAGTTACGTTCCGGGCCGGGATCAGCCCCAGCATTTT	CASSYVPGRDQPQHF
TRBV28	TRBJ1-2	once	TRBD1	TGTGCCAGCAGTTTAGTAGGGGGCGCATTCTATGGCTACACCTTC	CASSLVGGAFYGYTF
TRBV7-8	TRBJ1-2	many	.	TGTGCCAGCAGCGACCGTAGCTTAAACTATGGCTACACCTTC	CASSDRSLNYGYTF
TRBV7-9	TRBJ2-2	.	.	.	CASSSQAGPPPGSCFF
TRBV7-2	TRBJ2-7	few	.	TGTGCCAGCAGCCCCCAAGCGCACGAGCAGTACTTC	CASSPQAHEQYF
TRBV7-2	TRBJ2-5	many	.	TGTGCCAGCAGCTTAGCAAGGCGGTACCAAGAGACCCAGTACTTC	CASSLARRYQETQYF
TRBV6-2/TRBV6-3	TRBJ1-1	.	.	TGTGCCAGCAACACACGGAGGGACACCGGATTGAACACTGAAGCTTTCTTT	CASNTRRDTGLNTEAFF
TRBV7-9	TRBJ1-1	.	.	TGTGCCAGCAGCATCTACAGGGCTAGCCTGAACACTGAAGCTTTCTTT	CASSIYRASLNTEAFF
TRBV12-3/TRBV12-4	TRBJ1-1	many	.	TGTGCCAGCAGTTTAGGGCGAAGCACTGAAGCTTTCTTT	CASSLGRSTEAFF
TRBV10-3	TRBJ1-4	.	.	TGTGCCATCAGTGGCTCAGGGTTTACTTCTGAAAAACTGTTTTTT	CAISGSGFTSEKLFF
TRBV6-1	TRBJ2-7	.	TRBD1	TGTGCCAGCGAGAGACAGGGGGGCGAGCAGTACTTC	CASERQGGEQYF
TRBV29-1	TRBJ2-5	.	.	TGCAGCGTACAAATGGAGGTCAGGACCCAGTACTTC	CSVQMEVRTQYF